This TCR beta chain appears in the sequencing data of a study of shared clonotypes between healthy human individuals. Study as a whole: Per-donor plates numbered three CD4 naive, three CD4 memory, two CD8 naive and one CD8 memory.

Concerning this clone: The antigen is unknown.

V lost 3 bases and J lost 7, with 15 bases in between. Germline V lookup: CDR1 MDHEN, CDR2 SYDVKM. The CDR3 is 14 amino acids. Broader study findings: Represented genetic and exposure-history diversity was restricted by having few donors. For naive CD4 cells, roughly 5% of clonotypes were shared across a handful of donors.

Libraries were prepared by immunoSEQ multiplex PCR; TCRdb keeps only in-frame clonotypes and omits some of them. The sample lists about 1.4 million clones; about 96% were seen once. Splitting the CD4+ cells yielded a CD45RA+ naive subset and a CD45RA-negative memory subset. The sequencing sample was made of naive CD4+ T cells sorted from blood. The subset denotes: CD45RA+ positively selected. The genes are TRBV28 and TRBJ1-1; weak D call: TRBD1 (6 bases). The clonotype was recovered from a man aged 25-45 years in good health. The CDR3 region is CASSFPRGGFEAFF. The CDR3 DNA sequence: TGTGCCAGCAGTTTCCCCAGGGGAGGATTTGAAGCTTTCTTT.